Sequencing of this T cell receptor (beta chain) was carried out in a study of response to subunit inactivated influenza vaccine. Broader study findings: After each seasonal influenza vaccination, few new T cells are recruited, the authors suggested.

MiXCR was run by TCRdb on the RT-PCR reads, yielding one entry per CDR3 protein. Among under 550,000 distinct CDR3 sequences, less than 10% were seen once, and the ten largest hold 10% to 15%. This clonotype occurred many times. No antigen is known for it. Germline assignment: CDR1 MDHEN and CDR2 SYDVKM. The V and J ends lost 10 bases and 3 bases respectively, with 15 bases between them. The CDR3 sequence is 14 residues long. The source material was PBMCs from blood, sampled around 25 months after vaccination. The chain is built from TRBV28 and TRBJ2-2; D may be TRBD2 (6 bases). This TCR was recovered from a man between 50 and 69 years old who received an inactivated influenza vaccine. CDR3 amino acids: CATRAGSHTGELFF. The CDR3, as DNA: TGTGCCACGAGGGCGGGATCGCACACCGGGGAGCTGTTTTTT.